The text below deals with one T cell receptor (beta chain). Its target is unknown. This entry belongs to a study of tumor-infiltrating lymphocytes in localized non-small cell lung cancer. Study in general: Tumor tissue and non-adjacent uninvolved lung came from each patient. Overall study findings and caveats: Not all patients were TCR sequenced, owing to tissue quantity. IM1 and IM2 tumors showed no difference in T-cell fraction.

The CDR3 contains 15 residues. V was pared by 2 bases and J by 5 bases, with 7 bases of the junction left unmatched. Germline V gives CDR1 SNHLY, CDR2 FYNNEI. Sequencing was performed with immunoSEQ multiplex PCR; in TCRdb, only in-frame clones are kept and a portion is missing. The repertoire holds around 25,000 clones, approximately 59% seen once, with approximately 5.4% in the top ten. The rearrangement uses TRBV2 and TRBJ2-7; TRBD1 agrees at 9 bases. The sequenced sample consisted of lung tumor tissue. This clonotype originated in a human donor with non-small cell lung cancer. In DNA, the CDR3 is TGTGCCAGCAGTGAATCTCCGGGACAGGGCAACGAGCAGTACTTC. Translating gives CASSESPGQGNEQYF.